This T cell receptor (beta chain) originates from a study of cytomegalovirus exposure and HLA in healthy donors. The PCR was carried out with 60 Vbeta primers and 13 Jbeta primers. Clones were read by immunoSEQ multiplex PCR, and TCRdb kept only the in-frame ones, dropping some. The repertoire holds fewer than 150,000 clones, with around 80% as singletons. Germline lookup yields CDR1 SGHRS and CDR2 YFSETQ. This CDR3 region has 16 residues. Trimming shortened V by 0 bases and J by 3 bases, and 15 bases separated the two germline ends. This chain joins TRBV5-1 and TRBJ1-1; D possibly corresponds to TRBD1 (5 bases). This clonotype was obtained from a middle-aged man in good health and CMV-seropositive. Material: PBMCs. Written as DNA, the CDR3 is TGCGCCAGCAGCTTGGTCCCGGGGGAGATGCACACTGAAGCTTTCTTT. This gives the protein CASSLVPGEMHTEAFF. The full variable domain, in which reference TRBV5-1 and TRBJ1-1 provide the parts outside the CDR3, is KAGVTQTPRYLIKTRGQQVTLSCSPISGHRSVSWYQQTPGQGLQFLFEYFSETQRNKGNFPGRFSGRQFSNSRSEMNVSTLELGDSALYLCASSLVPGEMHTEAFFGQGTRLTVV.